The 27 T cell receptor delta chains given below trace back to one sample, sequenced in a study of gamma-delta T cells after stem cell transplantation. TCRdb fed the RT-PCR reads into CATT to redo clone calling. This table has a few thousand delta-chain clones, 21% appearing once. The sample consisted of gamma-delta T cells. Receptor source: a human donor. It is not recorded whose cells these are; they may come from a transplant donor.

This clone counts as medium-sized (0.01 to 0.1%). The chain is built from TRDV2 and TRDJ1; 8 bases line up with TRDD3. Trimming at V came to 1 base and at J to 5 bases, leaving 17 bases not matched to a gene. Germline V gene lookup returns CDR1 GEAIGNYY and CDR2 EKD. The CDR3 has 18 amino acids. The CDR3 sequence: CACDTVSQTGGPVDKLIF. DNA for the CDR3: TGTGCCTGTGACACAGTTTCTCAAACTGGGGGGCCCGTTGATAAACTCATCTTT.

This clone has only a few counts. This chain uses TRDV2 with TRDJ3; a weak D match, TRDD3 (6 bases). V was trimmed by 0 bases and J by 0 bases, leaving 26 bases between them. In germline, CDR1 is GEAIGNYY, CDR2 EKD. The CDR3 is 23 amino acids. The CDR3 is CACDTGTTGPSWSSSWDTRQMFF. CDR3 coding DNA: TGTGCCTGTGACACCGGGACTACTGGGCCCTCCTGGTCGAGCTCCTGGGACACCCGACAGATGTTTTTC.

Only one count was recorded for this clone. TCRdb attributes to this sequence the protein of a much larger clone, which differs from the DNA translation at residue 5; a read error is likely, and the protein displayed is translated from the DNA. CDR3 region: CACDPLGGFRELIF. In DNA, the CDR3 is TGTGCCTGTGACCCCTTGGGAGGATTTCGAGAACTCATCTTT. The V and J genes are TRDV2 and TRDJ1; D is unresolved. From germline, CDR1 is GEAIGNYY and CDR2 EKD. V lost 3 bases, J lost 9 bases, and 19 bases lay in between. The CDR3 totals 14 residues.

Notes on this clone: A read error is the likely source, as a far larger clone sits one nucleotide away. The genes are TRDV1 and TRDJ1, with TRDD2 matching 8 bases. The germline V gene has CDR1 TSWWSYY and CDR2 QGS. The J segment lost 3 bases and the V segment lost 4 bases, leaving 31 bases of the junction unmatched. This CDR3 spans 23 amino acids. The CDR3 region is CALGGTPRTSYKYWVKFADKLIF. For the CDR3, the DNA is TGTGCTCTTGGGGGCACCCCGAGGACTTCCTACAAGTACTGGGTAAAGTTCGCCGATAAACTCATCTTT.

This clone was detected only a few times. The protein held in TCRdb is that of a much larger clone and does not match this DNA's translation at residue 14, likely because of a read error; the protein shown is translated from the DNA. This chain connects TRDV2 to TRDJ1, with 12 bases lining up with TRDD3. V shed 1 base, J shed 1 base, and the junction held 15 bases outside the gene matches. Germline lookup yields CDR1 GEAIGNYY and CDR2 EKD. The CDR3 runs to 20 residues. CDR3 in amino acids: CACDTMSSTGGYSATDKLIF. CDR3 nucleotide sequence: TGTGCCTGTGACACGATGAGCAGTACTGGGGGATACTCGGCCACCGATAAACTCATCTTT.

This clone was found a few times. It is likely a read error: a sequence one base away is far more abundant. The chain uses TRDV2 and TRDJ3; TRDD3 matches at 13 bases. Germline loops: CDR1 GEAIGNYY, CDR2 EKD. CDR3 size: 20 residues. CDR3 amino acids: CACDLSTGGYASWGTRQMFF. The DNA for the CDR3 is TGTGCCTGTGATCTGAGTACTGGGGGATACGCGTCCTGGGGCACCCGACAGATGTTTTTC.

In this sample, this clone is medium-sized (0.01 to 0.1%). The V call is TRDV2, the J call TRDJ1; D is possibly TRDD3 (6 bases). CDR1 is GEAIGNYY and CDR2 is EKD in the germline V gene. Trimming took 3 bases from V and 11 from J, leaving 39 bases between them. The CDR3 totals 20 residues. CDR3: CACDPVEIGYQTPWGPCLIF. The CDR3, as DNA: TGTGCCTGTGACCCCGTGGAGATAGGATACCAGACCCCCTGGGGACCGTGCCTCATCTTT.

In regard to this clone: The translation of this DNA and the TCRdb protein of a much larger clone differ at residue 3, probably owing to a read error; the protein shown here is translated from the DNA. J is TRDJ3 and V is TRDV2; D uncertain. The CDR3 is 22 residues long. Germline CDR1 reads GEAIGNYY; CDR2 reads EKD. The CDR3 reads CAYDTAESLSAAGSWDTRQMFF. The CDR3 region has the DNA TGTGCCTATGACACCGCCGAGTCTCTTAGCGCCGCAGGCTCCTGGGACACCCGACAGATGTTTTTC.

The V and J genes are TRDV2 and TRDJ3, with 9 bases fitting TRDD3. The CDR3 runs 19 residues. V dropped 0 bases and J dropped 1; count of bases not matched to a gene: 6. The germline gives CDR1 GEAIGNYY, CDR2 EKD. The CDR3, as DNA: TGTGCCTGTGACACCGTGCTGGGGGATGGTTCCTGGGACACCCGACAGATGTTTTTC. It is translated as CACDTVLGDGSWDTRQMFF.

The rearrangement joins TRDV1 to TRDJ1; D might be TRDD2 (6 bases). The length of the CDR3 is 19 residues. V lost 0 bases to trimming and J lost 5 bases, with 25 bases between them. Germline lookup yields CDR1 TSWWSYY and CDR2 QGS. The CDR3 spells CALGELGGFPFPPDDKLIF. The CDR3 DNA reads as TGTGCTCTTGGGGAACTGGGAGGGTTCCCCTTCCCGCCCGATGATAAACTCATCTTT.

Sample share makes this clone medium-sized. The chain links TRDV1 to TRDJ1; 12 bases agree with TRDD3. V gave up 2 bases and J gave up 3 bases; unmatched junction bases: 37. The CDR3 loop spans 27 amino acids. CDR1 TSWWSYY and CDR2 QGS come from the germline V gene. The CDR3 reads CALGETGLPTYLILSRYTGGYPDKLIF. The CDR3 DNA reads TGTGCTCTTGGGGAAACCGGCCTTCCTACTTACCTTATACTCTCAAGGTATACTGGGGGATACCCCGATAAACTCATCTTT.

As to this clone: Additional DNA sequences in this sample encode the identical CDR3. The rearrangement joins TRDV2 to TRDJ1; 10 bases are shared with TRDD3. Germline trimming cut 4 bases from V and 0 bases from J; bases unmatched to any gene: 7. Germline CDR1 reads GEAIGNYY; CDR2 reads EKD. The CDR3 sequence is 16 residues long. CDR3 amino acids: CACDPLGDGYTDKLIF. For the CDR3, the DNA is TGTGCCTGTGATCCACTGGGGGATGGGTACACCGATAAACTCATCTTT.

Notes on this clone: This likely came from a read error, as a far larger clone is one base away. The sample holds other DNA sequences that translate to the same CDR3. This CDR3 reads CACDTLKPSYTDKLIF. In nucleotides, the CDR3 is TGTGCCTGTGACACTCTTAAGCCATCGTACACCGATAAACTCATCTTT. The chain is built from TRDV2 and TRDJ1; D call uncertain. The V and J ends lost 1 base and 0 bases respectively, with 14 bases between them. The CDR3 is 16 residues long. The germline CDR1 and CDR2 sequences are GEAIGNYY and EKD.

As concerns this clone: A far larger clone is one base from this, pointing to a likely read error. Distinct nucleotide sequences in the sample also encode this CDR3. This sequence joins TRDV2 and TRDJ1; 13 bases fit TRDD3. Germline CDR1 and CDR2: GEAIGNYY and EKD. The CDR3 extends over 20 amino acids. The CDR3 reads CACDTLLGDTPLGGTDKLIF. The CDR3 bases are TGTGCCTGCGACACCCTACTGGGGGATACGCCGTTGGGGGGCACCGATAAACTCATCTTT.

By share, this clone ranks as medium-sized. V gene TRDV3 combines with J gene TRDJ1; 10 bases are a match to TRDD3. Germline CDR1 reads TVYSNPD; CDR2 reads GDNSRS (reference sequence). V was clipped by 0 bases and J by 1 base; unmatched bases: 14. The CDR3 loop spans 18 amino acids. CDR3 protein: CAFSWCKLGDITTDKLIF. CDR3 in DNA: TGTGCCTTTAGTTGGTGTAAGCTGGGGGATATAACCACCGATAAACTCATCTTT.

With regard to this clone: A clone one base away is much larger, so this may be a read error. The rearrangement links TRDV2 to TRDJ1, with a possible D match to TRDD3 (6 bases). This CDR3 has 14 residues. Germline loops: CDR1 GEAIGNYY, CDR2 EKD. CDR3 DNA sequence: TGTGCCTGTGGCACCCTGGGGTACACCGATAAACTCATCTTT. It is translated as CACGTLGYTDKLIF.

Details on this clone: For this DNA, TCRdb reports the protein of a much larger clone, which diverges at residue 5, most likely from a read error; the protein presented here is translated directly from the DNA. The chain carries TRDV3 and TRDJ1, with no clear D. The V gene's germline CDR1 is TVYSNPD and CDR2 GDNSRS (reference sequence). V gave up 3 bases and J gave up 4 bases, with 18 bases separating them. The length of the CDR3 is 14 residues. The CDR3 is CAFLDGNEDDKLIF. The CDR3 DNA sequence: TGTGCCTTCCTAGACGGGAATGAGGACGATAAACTCATCTTT.

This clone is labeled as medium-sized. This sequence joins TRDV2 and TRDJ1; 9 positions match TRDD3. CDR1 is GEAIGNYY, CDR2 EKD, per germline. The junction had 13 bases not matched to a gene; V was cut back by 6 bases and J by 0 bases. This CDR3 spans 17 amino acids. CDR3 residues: CACSELRGIHYTDKLIF. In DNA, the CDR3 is TGTGCCTGTTCCGAGCTGCGGGGGATACACTACACCGATAAACTCATCTTT.

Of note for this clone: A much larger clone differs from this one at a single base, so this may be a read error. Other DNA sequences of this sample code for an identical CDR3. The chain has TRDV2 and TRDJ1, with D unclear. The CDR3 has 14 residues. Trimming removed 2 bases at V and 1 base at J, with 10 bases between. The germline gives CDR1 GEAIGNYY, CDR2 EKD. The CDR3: CACDRLGGTDKLIF. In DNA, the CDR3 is TGTGCCTGTGACAGGTTGGGAGGCACCGATAAACTCATCTTT.

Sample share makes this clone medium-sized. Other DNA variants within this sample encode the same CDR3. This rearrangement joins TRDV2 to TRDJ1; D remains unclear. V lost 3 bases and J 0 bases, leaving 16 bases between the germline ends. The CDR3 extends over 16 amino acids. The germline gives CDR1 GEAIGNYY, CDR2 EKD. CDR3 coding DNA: TGTGCCTGTGACGCCGTCGGGGCCTTGTACACCGATAAACTCATCTTT. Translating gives CACDAVGALYTDKLIF.

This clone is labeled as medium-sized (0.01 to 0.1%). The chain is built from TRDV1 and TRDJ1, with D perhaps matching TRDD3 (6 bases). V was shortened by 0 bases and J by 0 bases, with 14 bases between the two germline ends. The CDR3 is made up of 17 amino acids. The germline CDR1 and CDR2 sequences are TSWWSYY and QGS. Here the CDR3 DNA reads TGTGCTCTTGGGGAACTTCCCTCTTTGGGGGACACCGATAAACTCATCTTT. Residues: CALGELPSLGDTDKLIF.

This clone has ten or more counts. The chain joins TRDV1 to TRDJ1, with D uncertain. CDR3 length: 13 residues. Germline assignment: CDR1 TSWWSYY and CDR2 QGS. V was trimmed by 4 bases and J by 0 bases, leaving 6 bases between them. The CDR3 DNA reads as TGTGCTCTTGGGGCCCCACACACCGATAAACTCATCTTT. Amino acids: CALGAPHTDKLIF.

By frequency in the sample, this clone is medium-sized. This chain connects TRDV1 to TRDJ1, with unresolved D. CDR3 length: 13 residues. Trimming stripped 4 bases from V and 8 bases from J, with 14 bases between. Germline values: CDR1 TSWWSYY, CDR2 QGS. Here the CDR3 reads CALGGPRELKLIF. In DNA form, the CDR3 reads TGTGCTCTTGGGGGGCCGAGAGAGTTGAAACTCATCTTT.

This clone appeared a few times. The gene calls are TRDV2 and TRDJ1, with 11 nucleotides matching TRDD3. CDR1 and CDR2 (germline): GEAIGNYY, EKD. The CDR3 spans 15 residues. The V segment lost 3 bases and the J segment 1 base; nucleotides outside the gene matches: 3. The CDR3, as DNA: TGTGCCTGTGACTCACTGGGGGATATCACCGATAAACTCATCTTT. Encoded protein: CACDSLGDITDKLIF.

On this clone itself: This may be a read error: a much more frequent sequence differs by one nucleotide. The chain's CDR3 is CACDPLGVPYTDKLIF. In nucleotides, the CDR3 is TGTGCCTGTGACCCCTTAGGCGTCCCGTACACCGATAAACTCATCTTT. The rearrangement uses TRDV2 and TRDJ1; D unclear. Germline CDR1 GEAIGNYY, CDR2 EKD. The CDR3 is made up of 16 amino acids. V lost 3 bases to trimming and J lost 0 bases, with 16 bases between them.

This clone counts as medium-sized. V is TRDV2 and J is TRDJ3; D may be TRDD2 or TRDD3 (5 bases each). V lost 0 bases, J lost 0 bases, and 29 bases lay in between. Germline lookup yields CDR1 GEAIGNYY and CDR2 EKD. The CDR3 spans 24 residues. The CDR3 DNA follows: TGTGCCTGTGACACCGTTATCCAACGTCCTGGGCCCTCCTCCTACTCCTGGGACACCCGACAGATGTTTTTC. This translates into CACDTVIQRPGPSSYSWDTRQMFF.

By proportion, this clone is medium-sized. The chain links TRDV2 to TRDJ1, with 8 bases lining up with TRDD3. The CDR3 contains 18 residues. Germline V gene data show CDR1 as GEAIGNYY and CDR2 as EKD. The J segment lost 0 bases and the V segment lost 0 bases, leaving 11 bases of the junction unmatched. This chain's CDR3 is CACDTVGGLRAYTDKLIF. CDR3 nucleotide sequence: TGTGCCTGTGACACCGTTGGGGGATTGAGAGCGTACACCGATAAACTCATCTTT.